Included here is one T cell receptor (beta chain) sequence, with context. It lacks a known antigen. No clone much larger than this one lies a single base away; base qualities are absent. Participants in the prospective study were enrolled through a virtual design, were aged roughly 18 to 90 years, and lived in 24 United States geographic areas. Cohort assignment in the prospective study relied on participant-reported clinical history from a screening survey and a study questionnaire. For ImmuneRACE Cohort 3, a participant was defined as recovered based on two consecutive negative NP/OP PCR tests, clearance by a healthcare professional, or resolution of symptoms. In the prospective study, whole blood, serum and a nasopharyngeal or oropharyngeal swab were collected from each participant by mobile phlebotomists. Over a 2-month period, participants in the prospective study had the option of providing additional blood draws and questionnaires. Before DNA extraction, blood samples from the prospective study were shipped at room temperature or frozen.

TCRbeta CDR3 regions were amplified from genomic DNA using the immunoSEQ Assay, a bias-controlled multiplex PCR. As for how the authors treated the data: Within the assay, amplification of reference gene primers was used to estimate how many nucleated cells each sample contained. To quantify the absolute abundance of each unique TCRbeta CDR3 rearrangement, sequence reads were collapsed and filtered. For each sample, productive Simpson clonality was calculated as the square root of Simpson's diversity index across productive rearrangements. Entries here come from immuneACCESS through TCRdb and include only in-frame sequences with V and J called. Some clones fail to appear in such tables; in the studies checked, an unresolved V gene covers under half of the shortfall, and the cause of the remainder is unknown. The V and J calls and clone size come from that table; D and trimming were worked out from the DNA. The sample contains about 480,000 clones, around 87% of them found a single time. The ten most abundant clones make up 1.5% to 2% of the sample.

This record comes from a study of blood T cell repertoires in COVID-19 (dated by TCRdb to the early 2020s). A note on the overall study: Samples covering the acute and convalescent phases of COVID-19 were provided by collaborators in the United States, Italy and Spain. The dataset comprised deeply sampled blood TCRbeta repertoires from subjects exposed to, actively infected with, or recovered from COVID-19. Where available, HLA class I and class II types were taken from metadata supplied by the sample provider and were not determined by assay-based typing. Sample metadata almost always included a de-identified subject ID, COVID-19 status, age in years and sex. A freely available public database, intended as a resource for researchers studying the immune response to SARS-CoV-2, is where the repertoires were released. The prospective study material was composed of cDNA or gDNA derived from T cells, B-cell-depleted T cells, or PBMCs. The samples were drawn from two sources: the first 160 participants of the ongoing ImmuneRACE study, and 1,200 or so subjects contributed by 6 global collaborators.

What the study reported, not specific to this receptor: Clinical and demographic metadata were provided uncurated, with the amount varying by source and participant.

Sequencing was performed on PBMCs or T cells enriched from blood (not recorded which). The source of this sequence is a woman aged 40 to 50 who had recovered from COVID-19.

The sequence in DNA is TGTGCCTGGAGTAAATTGACAGGGGGCGGCATGGCTTTCTTT. It codes for CAWSKLTGGGMAFF. The sequence links TRBV30 to TRBJ1-1, and 10 junctional nucleotides match TRBD1. The CDR3 sequence holds 14 residues, the cysteine and phenylalanine included. The only DNA kept is the CDR3, 42 bases in frame from the first base. CDR1 and CDR2, per the germline V gene (reference sequence), are GTSNPN and SVGIG. The germline V end is reduced by 2 bases and the J end by 11 bases; junction bases left unmatched: 11.